These 25 T cell receptor beta chains were sequenced from one sample in a study of beta chain features in type 1 diabetes. Findings of the study overall: Type 1 diabetes patients had moderately but significantly shorter TCRB CDR3s in all four CD4+ subsets.

Antigen specificity for these receptors is unknown. The investigators reverse transcribed all of the isolated RNA, so they sequenced expressed TCRB transcripts. Clones were sequenced by immunoSEQ multiplex PCR, and TCRdb holds only the in-frame ones, with some missing. This sample carries approximately 170,000 clones, about 7.9% of them seen once, and the ten largest clones take under 0.55%. Sequencing used central memory CD4+ T cells from blood. These receptors were taken from a man aged 18-30 years with type 1 diabetes.

This clone has at least ten counts. The J gene is TRBJ1-2, the V gene TRBV5-4; no reliable D call. CDR1 and CDR2 from the germline V gene are SGHNT and YYREEE (reference sequence). The CDR3 runs 14 residues. V lost 0 bases and J 2 bases, leaving 8 bases between the germline ends. The DNA for the CDR3 is TGTGCCAGCAGCTTGGGACTGATAAACTATGGCTACACCTTC. This gives the protein CASSLGLINYGYTF.

The chain links TRBV2 to TRBJ2-5, with D possibly being TRBD2 (6 bases). Trimming shortened V by 5 bases and J by 3 bases, and 10 bases separated the two germline ends. The CDR3 consists of 13 residues. Germline V gene data show CDR1 as SNHLY and CDR2 as FYNNEI. The CDR3 DNA follows: TGTGCCAGCAGTTCGGAGGGTGAAGAGACCCAGTACTTC. It yields the protein CASSSEGEETQYF.

The chain carries TRBV27 and TRBJ1-2; the match to TRBD1 covers 7 bases. J gave up 7 bases and V 2 bases, and 1 base lay outside the gene matches. Per the germline V gene, CDR1 is MNHEY and CDR2 is SMNVEV (reference sequence). The CDR3 extends over 12 amino acids. The CDR3 DNA follows: TGTGCCAGCAGTTTAACAGGGGCTGGCTACACCTTC. This sequence encodes CASSLTGAGYTF.

This clone showed up just a few times. This chain joins TRBV2 and TRBJ1-1, with D possibly TRBD1 on 5 matching bases. CDR1 and CDR2 from the germline V gene are SNHLY and FYNNEI. With 0 bases removed from V and 0 bases from J, the gap between germline ends came to 11 bases. CDR3 size: 16 residues. CDR3 sequence reads: CASSEATGYMNTEAFF. CDR3 in DNA: TGTGCCAGCAGTGAAGCAACAGGCTATATGAACACTGAAGCTTTCTTT.

The V gene is TRBV5-6, the J gene TRBJ2-5, with 11 bases lining up with TRBD2. The CDR3 has 15 residues. The V and J ends lost 0 bases and 2 bases, in that order; junction bases with no gene match: 0. Germline values: CDR1 SGHDT, CDR2 YYEEEE. CDR3 protein: CASSLGLAGQETQYF. The CDR3 nucleotides are TGTGCCAGCAGCTTGGGACTAGCGGGGCAAGAGACCCAGTACTTC.

This clone was found many times. V and J are TRBV29-1 and TRBJ2-5; TRBD1 matches at 10 bases. Germline CDR1 and CDR2: SQVTM and ANQGSEA. The CDR3 runs to 14 residues. Germline trimming cut 5 bases from V and 3 bases from J; bases unmatched to any gene: 6. The CDR3: CSVNRGTGEETQYF. The DNA for the CDR3 is TGCAGCGTTAACCGGGGGACAGGGGAAGAGACCCAGTACTTC. The variable domain in full, with the rest retrieved from reference TRBV29-1 and TRBJ2-5, is SAVISQKPSRDICQRGTSLTIQCQVDSQVTMMFWYRQQPGQSLTLIATANQGSEATYESGFVIDKFPISRPNLTFSTLTVSNMSPEDSSIYLCSVNRGTGEETQYFGPGTRLLVL.

This clone showed up just a few times. DNA of the CDR3: TGTGCCAGCAGCGCCGGACAGCCGCCCTACGAGCAGTACTTC. This gives the protein CASSAGQPPYEQYF. This rearrangement joins TRBV7-7 to TRBJ2-7; possible D gene TRBD1, 6 bases. The germline CDR1 and CDR2 sequences are SSHAT and FNYEAQ (reference sequence). The V and J ends lost 5 bases and 2 bases respectively, with 13 bases between them. The CDR3 has 14 amino acids.

This chain connects TRBV7-2 to TRBJ1-2; tentatively, D is TRBD1 (5 bases). Trimming stripped 2 bases from V and 8 bases from J, with 9 bases between. Germline assignment: CDR1 SGHTA and CDR2 FQGNSA. This CDR3 region has 12 residues. DNA of the CDR3: TGTGCCAGCAGCTTAAGGGGCGACGGCTACACCTTC. Translation gives CASSLRGDGYTF.

In this sample, this clone turned up a few times. V gene TRBV29-1 combines with J gene TRBJ2-5; TRBD1 matches 7 bases. Germline CDR1 is SQVTM and CDR2 is ANQGSEA. Trimming cost V 7 bases and J 5 bases; bases outside gene matches: 7. The CDR3 covers 12 residues. CDR3 residues: CSGIQGQETQYF. DNA of the CDR3: TGCAGCGGCATACAGGGGCAGGAGACCCAGTACTTC.

This clone was found a few times. This rearrangement joins TRBV29-1 to TRBJ2-1; the D is unclear. Germline V gene lookup returns CDR1 SQVTM and CDR2 ANQGSEA. CDR3 size: 14 residues. V was shortened by 7 bases and J by 4 bases, with 17 bases between the two germline ends. Here the CDR3 reads CSAASGSVYNEQFF. CDR3 bases: TGCAGCGCCGCATCCGGGTCCGTATACAATGAGCAGTTCTTC.

The chain uses TRBV5-4 and TRBJ1-5, with 7 positions matching TRBD1. CDR1 is SGHNT and CDR2 is YYREEE in the germline V gene (reference sequence). The CDR3 is 15 residues long. V lost 10 bases, J lost 2 bases, and 12 bases stayed unmatched. The CDR3 sequence is CAVSSRQGGNQPQHF. Here the CDR3 DNA reads TGTGCCGTTTCATCTAGACAGGGCGGCAATCAGCCCCAGCATTTT.

This clone has more than one count but fewer than ten. The chain carries TRBV11-2 and TRBJ1-1; TRBD1 might be the D (5 bases). There are 13 residues in the CDR3. The germline CDR1 and CDR2 sequences are SGHAT and FQNNGV. Trimming took 5 bases from V and 8 from J, leaving 15 bases between them. The CDR3 coding sequence is TGTGCCAGCAGCCCAGTTCGACAGACCGAAGCTTTCTTT. It translates to CASSPVRQTEAFF.

This rearrangement joins TRBV14 to TRBJ2-1, with 11 bases fitting TRBD2. Germline V gene sequence: CDR1 SGHDN, CDR2 FVKESK. J was trimmed by 10 bases and V by 10 bases; bases with no gene match: 9. The CDR3 sequence is 13 residues long. The CDR3 nucleotides read TGTGCCACGCGAACTAGCGGGAGACCGGAGCAGTTCTTC. The encoded protein is CATRTSGRPEQFF.

The genes are TRBV27 and TRBJ1-2, with D maybe TRBD1 (5 bases). The V gene's germline CDR1 is MNHEY and CDR2 SMNVEV (reference sequence). The CDR3 sequence is 16 residues long. The V and J ends lost 1 base and 0 bases respectively, with 12 bases between them. CDR3 sequence (DNA): TGTGCCAGCAGTTTATGGGGGGGGAGGTCTAACTATGGCTACACCTTC. The encoded protein is CASSLWGGRSNYGYTF.

The V and J genes are TRBV7-9 and TRBJ2-7; 12 bases fit TRBD2. CDR3 size: 14 residues. Germline-derived CDR1 and CDR2 are SEHNR and FQNEAQ (reference sequence). V gave up 5 bases and J gave up 7 bases; unmatched junction bases: 6. CDR3: CASSALAGGGEQYF. The CDR3 DNA is TGTGCCAGCAGCGCCCTAGCGGGAGGGGGGGAGCAGTACTTC. The whole variable domain, remainder taken from reference TRBV7-9 and TRBJ2-7, is DTGVSQNPRHKITKRGQNVTFRCDPISEHNRLYWYRQTLGQGPEFLTYFQNEAQLEKSRLLSDRFSAERPKGSFSTLEIQRTEQGDSAMYLCASSALAGGGEQYFGPGTRLTVT.

The V gene is TRBV7-2, the J gene TRBJ1-5; D uncertain. Trimming removed 1 base from V and 3 bases from J, with 7 bases in between. The CDR3 totals 14 residues. Germline-derived CDR1 and CDR2 are SGHTA and FQGNSA. In DNA form, the CDR3 reads TGTGCCAGCAGCTTAGATTACAACAATCAGCCCCAGCATTTT. Encoded protein: CASSLDYNNQPQHF. The whole variable domain, filled in from reference TRBV7-2 and TRBJ1-5, reads GAGVSQSPSNKVTEKGKDVELRCDPISGHTALYWYRQSLGQGLEFLIYFQGNSAPDKSGLPSDRFSAERTGGSVSTLTIQRTQQEDSAVYLCASSLDYNNQPQHFGDGTRLSIL.

CDR3 coding DNA: TGTGCCATCAGTGAGAGGGGGAAGGGGGAAACTGAAGCTTTCTTT. Encoded protein: CAISERGKGETEAFF. This chain uses TRBV10-3 with TRBJ1-1; D may be TRBD1 (6 bases). Trimming pared 2 bases from V and 5 bases from J, leaving 15 bases between. The CDR3 runs to 15 residues. In germline, CDR1 is ENHRY, CDR2 SYGVKD.

This clone appeared a few times. The rearrangement uses TRBV2 and TRBJ2-1; 7 bases line up with TRBD1. The CDR3 covers 14 residues. Germline-derived CDR1 and CDR2 are SNHLY and FYNNEI. V dropped 4 bases and J dropped 5; count of bases not matched to a gene: 5. CDR3 in amino acids: CASSGQGMDNEQFF. The CDR3 bases are TGTGCCAGCAGTGGACAGGGCATGGACAATGAGCAGTTCTTC.

The chain uses TRBV10-3 and TRBJ1-5; a possible D gene is TRBD1 (6 bases). Looked up from germline, CDR1 is ENHRY and CDR2 is SYGVKD. V was shortened by 8 bases and J by 6 bases, with 17 bases between the two germline ends. The CDR3 has 14 residues. For the CDR3, the DNA is TGTGCCATCTCACCCCCAGGGGCTGGTCAGCCCCAGCATTTT. Encoded protein: CAISPPGAGQPQHF.

The chain combines TRBV7-2 with TRBJ2-1; 11 nucleotides match TRBD2. Germline V CDR1 and CDR2: SGHTA, FQGNSA. The V segment lost 4 bases and the J segment 6 bases; nucleotides outside the gene matches: 5. The CDR3 has 15 amino acids. CDR3 DNA sequence: TGTGCCAGCAGCTCACTAGCGGGAGAGGGCAATGAGCAGTTCTTC. It codes for CASSSLAGEGNEQFF.

The V gene is TRBV10-1, the J gene TRBJ2-2; D might be TRBD1 (6 bases). Germline V CDR1 and CDR2: WNHNN, SYGVQD (reference sequence). The CDR3 sequence is 13 residues long. V was trimmed by 10 bases and J by 4 bases, leaving 13 bases between them. The CDR3: CATQTGITGELFF. Written as DNA, the CDR3 is TGCGCCACCCAGACAGGAATCACCGGGGAGCTGTTTTTT.

The genes are TRBV5-4 and TRBJ2-1, with TRBD2 identical over 10 bases. J lost 7 bases, V lost 6 bases, and 10 bases had no gene match. The germline CDR1 and CDR2 sequences are SGHNT and YYREEE (reference sequence). The CDR3 length is 15 residues. This chain's CDR3 is CASTPSSGSRNEQFF. CDR3 DNA sequence: TGTGCCAGCACTCCTTCTAGCGGGAGTCGTAATGAGCAGTTCTTC.

This clone was found a few times. V is TRBV4-2 and J is TRBJ2-7; TRBD1 might be the D (6 bases). CDR1 and CDR2 (germline): LGHNA, YNFKEQ. Deletions cut 4 bases from V and 3 bases from J, with 19 bases between. The CDR3 has 16 amino acids. The CDR3 reads CASSPSGHLVFYEQYF. CDR3 DNA: TGTGCCAGCAGCCCCTCGGGACACTTGGTTTTCTACGAGCAGTACTTC.

The rearrangement uses TRBV6-1 and TRBJ2-5, with a possible D match to TRBD1 (5 bases). The germline gives CDR1 MNHNS, CDR2 SASEGT. V lost 3 bases to trimming and J lost 6 bases, with 17 bases between them. This CDR3 spans 15 amino acids. The CDR3 loop reads CASSDSLGTGKTQYF. DNA for the CDR3: TGTGCCAGCAGTGATTCTCTGGGTACAGGAAAGACCCAGTACTTC.

The CDR3 DNA sequence: TGTGCCAGCAGTGAATTCCGGACTAGCGGGACAGTTGAGCAGTTCTTC. This gives the protein CASSEFRTSGTVEQFF. The gene calls are TRBV25-1 and TRBJ2-1, with TRBD2 identical over 12 bases. The V and J ends lost 1 base and 9 bases, in that order; junction bases with no gene match: 7. CDR3 length: 16 amino acids. In germline, CDR1 is MGHDK, CDR2 SYGVNS. Filled out from reference TRBV25-1 and TRBJ2-1, the complete variable domain reads EADIYQTPRYLVIGTGKKITLECSQTMGHDKMYWYQQDPGMELHLIHYSYGVNSTEKGDLSSESTVSRIRTEHFPLTLESARPSHTSQYLCASSEFRTSGTVEQFFGPGTRLTVL.